These T cell receptor beta chains were read from a single sample in a study of blood T cells in healthy people across ages. MiXCR, applied by TCRdb to the 5' RACE reads, yields one record per CDR3 protein. The data show about 930,000 distinct CDR3 sequences, 25% to 35% seen once. These data also featured in a second study, about T cells of mothers and their children.

The sequenced sample was blood. The source of these receptors is a woman aged 40-49 years in good health. Both conserved end residues are part of each CDR3.

>TRBV28|TRBJ2-7
CASRPKDYEQYF
>TRBV6-6|TRBJ2-5
CATAPTGRQETQYF
>TRBV7-9|TRBJ2-7
CASSPLGREEQYF
>TRBV7-2|TRBJ1-1
CASSSQGGRGTEAFF
>TRBV20-1|TRBJ2-7
CSARPSGILGEQYF
>TRBV6-2/TRBV6-3|TRBJ2-3
CASSYRRDRGVTDTQYF
>TRBV10-3|TRBJ1-2
CASRMTDTNYGYTF
>TRBV29-1|TRBJ2-5
CSVEFGSGSYGQYF
>TRBV6-9|TRBJ2-6
CASSHSKRGGSGANVLTF
>TRBV7-9|TRBJ2-1
CASSQRLASYNEQFF